These 14 T cell receptor beta chains were all obtained from the same sample, sequenced in a study of OX40 agonist ivuxolimab in advanced cancers. Measured with immunoSEQ multiplex PCR; TCRdb has only the in-frame clones, and not every one. The data contain 80,000 to 100,000 clones, 87% of them singletons. Sequences were derived from CD4+ or CD8+ T cells sorted from blood, sampled in a trial of the OX40 agonist ivuxolimab. These receptors were obtained from an adult with an advanced solid tumor such as melanoma, head and neck, liver or kidney cancer.

This clone occurred once. The CDR3 here is CASSLTGGPEKLFF. CDR3 in DNA: TGTGCCAGCAGCCTAACAGGGGGCCCTGAAAAACTGTTTTTT. This chain uses TRBV11-2 with TRBJ1-4; 9 bases agree with TRBD1. The CDR3 is made up of 14 amino acids. Unmatched junction bases numbered 5, after V lost 5 bases and J lost 7 bases. Germline V gives CDR1 SGHAT, CDR2 FQNNGV. The entire variable domain, with the rest obtained from reference TRBV11-2 and TRBJ1-4, is as follows: EAGVAQSPRYKIIEKRQSVAFWCNPISGHATLYWYQQILGQGPKLLIQFQNNGVVDDSQLPKDRFSAERLKGVDSTLKIQPAKLEDSAVYLCASSLTGGPEKLFFGSGTQLSVL.

This chain connects TRBV6-1 to TRBJ2-1; D may be TRBD2 (7 bases). Looked up from germline, CDR1 is MNHNS and CDR2 is SASEGT. V was shortened by 3 bases and J by 2 bases, with 20 bases between the two germline ends. The CDR3 runs 18 residues. DNA for the CDR3: TGTGCCAGCAGTGATAAGGACGGGGGGCATTACGCCTACAATGAGCAGTTCTTC. This translates into CASSDKDGGHYAYNEQFF.

The V call is TRBV27, the J call TRBJ2-5; D is unclear. Gene TRBJ2-7 matches the end of the DNA better, so the J call may be wrong. The germline CDR1 and CDR2 sequences are MNHEY and SMNVEV (reference sequence). The CDR3 covers 13 residues. The CDR3 DNA is TGTGCCAGCAGTTTAAAACAGCCCTACGAGCAGTACTTC. This gives the protein CASSLKQPYEQYF.

The chain is built from TRBV27 and TRBJ1-2, with D possibly matching TRBD1 (6 bases). Trimming cost V 2 bases and J 6 bases, with 13 bases left between them. CDR1 and CDR2 (germline): MNHEY, SMNVEV (reference sequence). This CDR3 has 14 residues. The CDR3 protein is CASSLQGKSDGYTF. CDR3 bases: TGTGCCAGCAGTTTACAGGGGAAATCCGATGGCTACACCTTC.

This clone was seen a single time. The rearrangement uses TRBV2 and TRBJ2-2; D possibly corresponds to TRBD2 (7 bases). The CDR3 runs to 15 residues. The V gene lost 4 bases and the J gene lost 7 bases, with 16 bases spanning the gap. Germline CDR1 reads SNHLY; CDR2 reads FYNNEI. This chain's CDR3 is CASSASGGAGGELFF. DNA for the CDR3: TGTGCCAGCAGTGCTAGTGGGGGGGCCGGCGGGGAGCTGTTTTTT.

The J gene is TRBJ1-3, the V gene TRBV6-6; 8 nucleotides align to TRBD1. Germline trimming cut 9 bases from V and 2 bases from J; bases unmatched to any gene: 9. There are 15 residues in the CDR3. From germline, CDR1 is MNHNY and CDR2 SVGAGI (reference sequence). CDR3 coding DNA: TGTGCCAGTGGTACAGGGGGATTAGCTGGAAACACCATATATTTT. Its translation: CASGTGGLAGNTIYF.

J is TRBJ1-1 and V is TRBV27, with D perhaps TRBD1 (6 bases). The length of the CDR3 is 18 residues. Germline V gene lookup returns CDR1 MNHEY and CDR2 SMNVEV (reference sequence). With 5 bases removed from V and 3 bases from J, the gap between germline ends came to 25 bases. In DNA form, the CDR3 reads TGTGCCAGCAGTCTACGTCCCGGGACATCAGTAAAGGACACTGAAGCTTTCTTT. It specifies CASSLRPGTSVKDTEAFF.

V usage is TRBV5-6 and J usage is TRBJ1-4; 8 bases are shared with TRBD1. Trimming removed 0 bases from V and 3 bases from J; junction bases left unmatched: 1. Germline V gene data show CDR1 as SGHDT and CDR2 as YYEEEE. CDR3 size: 15 residues. The CDR3 reads CASSLGTGPNEKLFF. CDR3 in DNA: TGTGCCAGCAGCTTGGGGACAGGGCCTAATGAAAAACTGTTTTTT.

This clone appeared once. This chain links TRBV7-9 with TRBJ1-2; tentative D call: TRBD1 (6 bases). Germline V lookup: CDR1 SEHNR, CDR2 FQNEAQ (reference sequence). There are 14 residues in the CDR3. V was pared by 5 bases and J by 8 bases, with 18 bases between. CDR3 in amino acids: CASSNWDTLGGYTF. Here the CDR3 DNA reads TGTGCCAGCAGCAACTGGGACACCTTGGGGGGCTACACCTTC.

This rearrangement joins TRBV7-2 to TRBJ2-7; possibly TRBD2 for D (5 bases). This CDR3 contains 14 residues. The V and J ends lost 5 bases and 1 base respectively, with 12 bases between them. The germline CDR1 and CDR2 sequences are SGHTA and FQGNSA. The DNA for the CDR3 is TGTGCCAGCAGCCACGGAGGACTTTCCTACGAGCAGTACTTC. This codes for CASSHGGLSYEQYF.

This sequence joins TRBV7-2 and TRBJ1-4; a weak D match, TRBD1 (5 bases). CDR3 length equals 15 residues. Per the germline V gene, CDR1 is SGHTA and CDR2 is FQGNSA. Trimming stripped 1 base from V and 0 bases from J, with 6 bases between. The CDR3 nucleotides are TGTGCCAGCAGCTTAGGGGGGACAACTAATGAAAAACTGTTTTTT. It yields the protein CASSLGGTTNEKLFF.

The rearrangement links TRBV2 to TRBJ2-5, with D maybe TRBD2 (6 bases). The germline V gene has CDR1 SNHLY and CDR2 FYNNEI. The V end lost 6 bases, the J end lost 3 bases, and 8 bases lay between the germline ends. This CDR3 contains 12 residues. The chain's CDR3 is CASRDYEETQYF. The CDR3 region has the DNA TGTGCCAGCAGGGACTACGAAGAGACCCAGTACTTC.

The V gene is TRBV19, the J gene TRBJ2-7; 7 nucleotides agree with TRBD1. J lost 3 bases, V lost 5 bases, and 4 bases had no gene match. There are 13 residues in the CDR3. Germline V gene lookup returns CDR1 LNHDA and CDR2 SQIVND (reference sequence). This CDR3 is CASSPGQRYEQYF. In DNA, the CDR3 is TGTGCCAGTAGTCCGGGACAGCGCTACGAGCAGTACTTC.

This chain links TRBV5-6 with TRBJ2-7; D not resolved. The V and J ends lost 3 bases and 7 bases respectively, with 17 bases between them. CDR1 is SGHDT and CDR2 is YYEEEE in the germline V gene. This CDR3 spans 14 amino acids. CDR3 in amino acids: CASSSRRARREQYF. DNA for the CDR3: TGTGCCAGCAGCTCCCGTCGGGCCAGACGGGAGCAGTACTTC.